This T cell receptor beta chain was sequenced during a study of tissue T cells after allogeneic stem cell transplantation. Study as a whole: Patients with graft-versus-host disease had grafts: several unmodified, three CD34-selected and T-cell-depleted.

Sequencing of TCRbeta CDR3 at survey depth gave sequences and template counts. Using immunoSEQ multiplex PCR, the repertoire was profiled, and TCRdb retains in-frame clones only, with some absent. This sample has some 43,000 clones, with roughly 90% found just once. The CDR3 sequence is 15 residues long. V was shortened by 4 bases and J by 0 bases, with 12 bases between the two germline ends. Germline CDR1 MGHRA, CDR2 YSYEKL. Study results and caveats: TCR repertoires tracked anatomic similarity, regardless of disease or transplant status. Only a limited share of tissue TCRs appeared in blood or spleen.

Concerning this clone itself: Its specificity is unknown.

This receptor was taken from a woman aged 40 to 75 who later had graft-versus-host disease after an allogeneic stem cell transplant. Specimen: blood, collected before transplantation. The chain combines TRBV4-1 with TRBJ1-2, with D unresolved. The CDR3 DNA sequence: TGCGCCAGCAGCCCCGACGGGCAGCCTAACTATGGCTACACCTTC. It is translated as CASSPDGQPNYGYTF.